The 21 T cell receptor beta chains below were found in one sample sequenced in a study of T cell changes during pregnancy in multiple sclerosis. Profiling relied on immunoSEQ multiplex PCR, and the TCRdb table lists in-frame clones only, not all of them. Here the sample spans 45,000 to 55,000 clones, around 90% being singletons. Specimen: peripheral blood, collected in the first trimester of pregnancy. The receptor set was obtained from a female donor with multiple sclerosis, enrolled in a pregnancy study.

The genes are TRBV6-5 and TRBJ2-7; D not resolved. The CDR3 totals 15 residues. The ends were cut back, 0 bases at V and 3 bases at J, with 12 bases in the middle. Germline V gives CDR1 MNHEY, CDR2 SVGAGI. For the CDR3, the DNA is TGTGCCAGCAGTTACTCTAGCCGAAGTTACTACGAGCAGTACTTC. As protein: CASSYSSRSYYEQYF.

The V call is TRBV15, the J call TRBJ2-4, with D possibly being TRBD1 (5 bases). The CDR3 has 17 amino acids. V was cut by 2 bases and J by 0 bases, with 14 bases left in between. CDR1 and CDR2 from the germline V gene are LNHNV and YYDKDF (reference sequence). The CDR3 DNA is TGTGCCACCAGCAGATTCTCTAGGGGTCTAGCCAAAAACATTCAGTACTTC. This sequence encodes CATSRFSRGLAKNIQYF.

The genes are TRBV14 and TRBJ2-5, with 9 bases lining up with TRBD2. This CDR3 region has 13 residues. Germline V gives CDR1 SGHDN, CDR2 FVKESK. V dropped 4 bases and J dropped 5; count of bases not matched to a gene: 2. DNA of the CDR3: TGTGCCAGCAGCCGCGGGGGGGCGGAGACCCAGTACTTC. Residues: CASSRGGAETQYF.

This chain joins TRBV5-1 and TRBJ1-2; TRBD1 matches at 7 bases. V shed 3 bases and J 4 bases; nucleotides not matched to a gene: 6. Germline V gene sequence: CDR1 SGHRS, CDR2 YFSETQ. The CDR3 covers 14 residues. This CDR3 is CASSSQGSGYGYTF. As DNA, the CDR3 is TGCGCCAGCAGCTCACAGGGGTCGGGCTATGGCTACACCTTC.

The CDR3 sequence: CASTNGGRTEAFF. DNA for the CDR3: TGTGCCTCCACCAATGGGGGCCGCACTGAAGCTTTCTTT. The rearrangement joins TRBV2 to TRBJ1-1; D might be TRBD1 (6 bases). This CDR3 is built from 13 residues. The germline V gene has CDR1 SNHLY and CDR2 FYNNEI. Between the trimmed V and J ends, which lost 11 bases and 4 bases, there was a span of 17 bases.

This chain uses TRBV6-5 with TRBJ2-5; 7 bases agree with TRBD2. Trimming cost V 7 bases and J 4 bases; bases outside gene matches: 9. Germline V gives CDR1 MNHEY, CDR2 SVGAGI. CDR3 length equals 14 residues. CDR3 nucleotides: TGTGCCAGCAACAGACACGGGGAGGGAGAGACCCAGTACTTC. Its protein is CASNRHGEGETQYF.

The gene calls are TRBV15 and TRBJ2-7, with 7 bases that match TRBD1. Germline CDR1 and CDR2: LNHNV and YYDKDF (reference sequence). The CDR3 spans 16 residues. J was trimmed by 2 bases and V by 4 bases; bases with no gene match: 11. CDR3 sequence reads: CATSTTKQGFTYEQYF. In nucleotides, the CDR3 is TGTGCCACCAGCACGACAAAACAGGGGTTCACCTACGAGCAGTACTTC.

V usage is TRBV7-9 and J usage is TRBJ1-1; D call uncertain. The V end lost 1 base, the J end lost 1 base, and 7 bases lay between the germline ends. Germline assignment: CDR1 SEHNR and CDR2 FQNEAQ (reference sequence). The CDR3 is 14 amino acids. The CDR3 loop reads CASSLGAWNTEAFF. The CDR3 nucleotides are TGTGCCAGCAGCTTAGGCGCCTGGAACACTGAAGCTTTCTTT.

This chain uses TRBV5-1 with TRBJ1-5; TRBD1 might be the D (6 bases). CDR3 length equals 13 residues. V was shortened by 5 bases and J by 6 bases, with 12 bases between the two germline ends. Germline V lookup: CDR1 SGHRS, CDR2 YFSETQ. The CDR3 sequence is CASRQGIGQPQHF. Written as DNA, the CDR3 is TGCGCCAGCAGACAGGGAATCGGTCAGCCCCAGCATTTT.

The genes are TRBV6-4 and TRBJ2-1, with 12 nucleotides matching TRBD2. The CDR3 spans 15 residues. The germline CDR1 and CDR2 sequences are MRHNA and SNTAGT. V was clipped by 6 bases and J by 3 bases; unmatched bases: 3. CDR3 in amino acids: CASSRLAGDYNEQFF. DNA of the CDR3: TGTGCCAGCAGCAGACTAGCGGGGGACTACAATGAGCAGTTCTTC.

V gene TRBV7-9 combines with J gene TRBJ2-3; 10 bases map to TRBD1. Germline trimming cut 5 bases from V and 1 base from J; bases unmatched to any gene: 3. Germline V gene lookup returns CDR1 SEHNR and CDR2 FQNEAQ (reference sequence). CDR3 size: 15 residues. CDR3 region: CASSPGTGGTDTQYF. The DNA for the CDR3 is TGTGCCAGCAGCCCTGGGACAGGGGGCACAGATACGCAGTATTTT.

The CDR3 region has the DNA TGTGCCAGCAGCATGACACCGACATACAATGAGCAGTTCTTC. Translated, it gives CASSMTPTYNEQFF. The chain couples TRBV5-4 to TRBJ2-1, with D hard to call. The CDR3 is 14 amino acids. Trimming removed 4 bases at V and 4 bases at J, with 12 bases between. Germline CDR1 reads SGHNT; CDR2 reads YYREEE (reference sequence).

The rearrangement joins TRBV11-1 to TRBJ2-7, with TRBD1 identical over 7 bases. The CDR3 length is 13 residues. J lost 4 bases, V lost 4 bases, and 4 bases had no gene match. The V gene's germline CDR1 is SGHAT and CDR2 FQDESV (reference sequence). The DNA of the CDR3 is TGTGCCAGCAGCTGGGGACAGCCTTACGAGCAGTACTTC. It codes for CASSWGQPYEQYF.

V usage is TRBV5-6 and J usage is TRBJ1-1, with 7 positions matching TRBD1. The CDR3 is made up of 14 amino acids. Germline V gives CDR1 SGHDT, CDR2 YYEEEE. J lost 6 bases, V lost 1 base, and 6 bases had no gene match. The CDR3 nucleotides read TGTGCCAGCAGCTTGCGGGACAGAGTTCCTGAAGCTTTCTTT. It translates to CASSLRDRVPEAFF.

The chain employs TRBV6-1 and TRBJ1-2, with D possibly matching TRBD1 (6 bases). CDR3 length equals 14 residues. The V gene's germline CDR1 is MNHNS and CDR2 SASEGT. The ends were cut back, 1 base at V and 5 bases at J, with 11 bases in the middle. The CDR3 bases are TGTGCCAGCAGTGAAGTCTCCGGGACATATGGCTACACCTTC. Translated: CASSEVSGTYGYTF.

The CDR3 bases are TGTGCCAGCAGAAGGACAGGAGGAGAGTTTGAAGCTTTCTTT. This codes for CASRRTGGEFEAFF. J is TRBJ1-1 and V is TRBV2; 7 bases agree with TRBD1. The CDR3 spans 14 residues. Germline V CDR1 and CDR2: SNHLY, FYNNEI. Trimming at V came to 6 bases and at J to 7 bases, leaving 11 bases not matched to a gene.

The chain combines TRBV7-2 with TRBJ2-7; TRBD1 matches at 7 bases. The CDR3 runs 15 residues. CDR1 is SGHTA and CDR2 is FQGNSA in the germline V gene. Trimming cost V 5 bases and J 0 bases; bases outside gene matches: 7. CDR3 DNA: TGTGCCAGCAGCCCTCGGGACAGAAACTCCTACGAGCAGTACTTC. It specifies CASSPRDRNSYEQYF.

The chain uses TRBV7-2 and TRBJ1-6, with 7 positions matching TRBD1. The CDR3 totals 16 residues. CDR1 and CDR2 from the germline V gene are SGHTA and FQGNSA. Unmatched junction bases numbered 10, after V lost 5 bases and J lost 6 bases. The DNA of the CDR3 is TGTGCCAGCAGCCCTGGGTGGGGACAGCTTAATTCACCCCTCCACTTT. Amino acids: CASSPGWGQLNSPLHF. Variable domain in full (rest from reference TRBV7-2 and TRBJ1-6): GAGVSQSPSNKVTEKGKDVELRCDPISGHTALYWYRQSLGQGLEFLIYFQGNSAPDKSGLPSDRFSAERTGGSVSTLTIQRTQQEDSAVYLCASSPGWGQLNSPLHFGNGTRLTVT.

The rearrangement uses TRBV7-9 and TRBJ2-5, with 9 nucleotides matching TRBD2. The germline V gene has CDR1 SEHNR and CDR2 FQNEAQ (reference sequence). V gave up 5 bases and J gave up 2 bases; unmatched junction bases: 9. This CDR3 region has 16 residues. The CDR3 protein is CASSPLGTSYQETQYF. DNA of the CDR3: TGTGCCAGCAGCCCACTCGGGACTAGCTATCAAGAGACCCAGTACTTC.

The chain uses TRBV19 and TRBJ1-1, with 10 bases matching TRBD1. This CDR3 spans 13 amino acids. CDR1 LNHDA and CDR2 SQIVND come from the germline V gene (reference sequence). V dropped 7 bases and J dropped 7; count of bases not matched to a gene: 6. CDR3 amino acids: CASKGQGFGEAFF. The CDR3 bases are TGTGCCAGTAAGGGACAGGGGTTCGGTGAAGCTTTCTTT.

This rearrangement joins TRBV5-5 to TRBJ2-7, with D hard to call. CDR3 length: 16 amino acids. Trimming took 4 bases from V and 3 from J, leaving 20 bases between them. In germline, CDR1 is SGHKS, CDR2 YYEKEE (reference sequence). The CDR3 DNA reads TGTGCCAGCAGCCCGGGTCGGGTAAGTGTGGACTACGAGCAGTACTTC. Amino acid sequence: CASSPGRVSVDYEQYF. Full variable domain (rest looked up from reference TRBV5-5 and TRBJ2-7): DAGVTQSPTHLIKTRGQQVTLRCSPISGHKSVSWYQQVLGQGPQFIFQYYEKEERGRGNFPDRFSARQFPNYSSELNVNALLLGDSALYLCASSPGRVSVDYEQYFGPGTRLTVT.